These 9 T cell receptor beta chains share one sample of origin, sequenced in a study of blood T cell repertoires in COVID-19. Measured with immunoSEQ multiplex PCR; TCRdb has only the in-frame clones, and not every one. The profile shows about 210,000 clones, roughly 88% of them singletons. What was sequenced was peripheral blood. These receptors originate from a man aged 50-60 years with active or convalescent COVID-19.

The rearrangement uses TRBV10-3 and TRBJ1-2; TRBD1 matches 8 bases. The CDR3 loop spans 14 amino acids. Germline V CDR1 and CDR2: ENHRY, SYGVKD. The V segment lost 3 bases and the J segment 5 bases; nucleotides outside the gene matches: 5. The CDR3: CAISEMGQVYGYTF. The CDR3 nucleotides are TGTGCCATCAGTGAAATGGGACAGGTGTATGGCTACACCTTC.

The genes are TRBV7-3 and TRBJ2-1; D gene unclear. CDR3 length: 14 amino acids. CDR1 is SGHTA and CDR2 is FQGTGA in the germline V gene. Trimming pared 5 bases from V and 0 bases from J, leaving 8 bases between. CDR3 nucleotides: TGTGCCAGCAGCCCCTCCCCCTCCTACAATGAGCAGTTCTTC. Residues: CASSPSPSYNEQFF.

This clone came up a few times. The chain couples TRBV2 to TRBJ1-5; D is unresolved. V lost 8 bases and J lost 2, with 13 bases in between. In germline, CDR1 is SNHLY, CDR2 FYNNEI. The CDR3 consists of 14 residues. For the CDR3, the DNA is TGTGCCAGCGGGTCCTCCGCGGGCAATCAGCCCCAGCATTTT. Protein sequence: CASGSSAGNQPQHF. Together with reference TRBV2 and TRBJ1-5, the CDR3 gives the full variable domain: EPEVTQTPSHQVTQMGQEVILRCVPISNHLYFYWYRQILGQKVEFLVSFYNNEISEKSEIFDDQFSVERPDGSNFTLKIRSTKLEDSAMYFCASGSSAGNQPQHFGDGTRLSIL.

This clone was found once. CDR3 residues: CASSRSPGGAKGNTIYF. The CDR3 coding sequence is TGTGCCAGCAGCCGAAGTCCAGGGGGCGCAAAAGGAAACACCATATATTTT. The chain is built from TRBV2 and TRBJ1-3; TRBD1 agrees at 8 bases. The CDR3 has 17 residues. V gave up 6 bases and J gave up 4 bases; unmatched junction bases: 14. The germline V gene has CDR1 SNHLY and CDR2 FYNNEI. The variable domain in full, with the rest retrieved from reference TRBV2 and TRBJ1-3, is EPEVTQTPSHQVTQMGQEVILRCVPISNHLYFYWYRQILGQKVEFLVSFYNNEISEKSEIFDDQFSVERPDGSNFTLKIRSTKLEDSAMYFCASSRSPGGAKGNTIYFGEGSWLTVV.

The chain has TRBV5-1 and TRBJ2-7; a weak D match, TRBD2 (6 bases). Trimming pared 3 bases from V and 3 bases from J, leaving 16 bases between. Looked up from germline, CDR1 is SGHRS and CDR2 is YFSETQ. This CDR3 has 15 amino acids. The CDR3, as DNA: TGCGCCAGCAGCTACCTAGCGAATGCGTTCTACGAGCAGTACTTC. Amino acids: CASSYLANAFYEQYF.

This clone showed up just once. The chain has TRBV11-2 and TRBJ2-7; 7 nucleotides agree with TRBD1. This CDR3 is built from 12 residues. V was pared by 2 bases and J by 6 bases, with 1 base of the junction left unmatched. CDR1 is SGHAT, CDR2 FQNNGV, per germline. CDR3 sequence: CASSLQGVEQYF. CDR3 nucleotide sequence: TGTGCCAGCAGCTTACAGGGGGTCGAGCAGTACTTC.

The chain combines TRBV28 with TRBJ2-1, with 9 bases aligning to TRBD2. Germline V gives CDR1 MDHEN, CDR2 SYDVKM. This CDR3 is built from 21 residues. The trim removed 6 bases at V and 6 bases at J, leaving 27 bases unmatched. The CDR3 loop reads CASSPPGPLAGGPFGGNEQFF. Here the CDR3 DNA reads TGTGCCAGCAGCCCACCCGGACCTCTCGCGGGAGGGCCGTTCGGGGGCAATGAGCAGTTCTTC.

CDR3 nucleotide sequence: TGTGCCAGCAGTCTTTCAGGCGGGGGGGTGGTGAATACGCAGTATTTT. It codes for CASSLSGGGVVNTQYF. J is TRBJ2-3 and V is TRBV27, with TRBD2 identical over 9 bases. Germline V gene sequence: CDR1 MNHEY, CDR2 SMNVEV (reference sequence). With 5 bases clipped from V and 7 bases from J, the junction kept 13 bases outside the gene matches. The CDR3 is 16 amino acids.

This CDR3 is CASSLTTSTPYEQYF. The CDR3 bases are TGTGCCAGCAGCCTAACTACCTCTACCCCCTACGAGCAGTACTTC. J is TRBJ2-7 and V is TRBV6-5; D gene ambiguous. Germline CDR1 MNHEY, CDR2 SVGAGI. The CDR3 is made up of 15 amino acids. V dropped 6 bases and J dropped 2 bases, with 17 bases sitting between them.